These T cell receptor beta chains were read from a single sample in a study of blood T cell repertoires in COVID-19. Assay: immunoSEQ multiplex PCR; the TCRdb copy retains only in-frame clones and omits some. The sample lists 220,000 or so clones; 89% were seen once. Specimen: peripheral blood. The source of these receptors is a man aged 60 to 75 who had recovered from COVID-19. Each CDR3 is given with its conserved first and last residue. A D gene is named only where the DNA matches it firmly. For some rows the clone size is stated as once, few or many, or as a class when expanded; others skip it.

d_call	v_call	j_call	clone_size	cdr3_aa	cdr3_nt
TRBD1	TRBV27	TRBJ1-5	once	CASSRGTDQPQHF	TGTGCCAGCAGTAGGGGGACAGATCAGCCCCAGCATTTT
-	TRBV7-2	TRBJ1-2	-	CASSLGGRQLVGGYTF	TGTGCCAGCAGCTTAGGAGGCCGACAGTTGGTGGGTGGCTACACCTTC
TRBD2	TRBV5-1	TRBJ2-2	-	CASTYLAGGAPRELFF	TGCGCCAGCACATATCTAGCGGGGGGCGCCCCCCGGGAGCTGTTTTTT
-	TRBV7-9	TRBJ2-5	-	CASSRMTAKETQYF	TGTGCCAGCAGCCGCATGACAGCAAAAGAGACCCAGTACTTC
TRBD2	TRBV19	TRBJ2-5	-	CASSTSGGVAQYF	TGTGCCAGTAGCACTAGCGGGGGGGTCGCCCAGTACTTC
TRBD1	TRBV10-3	TRBJ2-1	-	CAIREQGQGEFDKFF	TGTGCCATCAGGGAGCAGGGACAGGGAGAATTCGATAAGTTCTTC
TRBD1	TRBV9	TRBJ2-7	-	CASSVGDSAYEQYF	TGTGCCAGCAGCGTAGGGGACAGCGCCTACGAGCAGTACTTC
TRBD1	TRBV4-1	TRBJ2-4	-	CASSQERQGLNIQYF	TGCGCCAGCAGCCAAGAACGACAGGGCTTAAACATTCAGTACTTC
-	TRBV18	TRBJ2-7	-	CASSPRDGGAEQYF	TGTGCCAGCTCACCGAGAGACGGTGGAGCCGAGCAGTACTTC
-	TRBV28	TRBJ2-5	once	CASSPPSSVGTQYF	TGTGCCAGCAGCCCCCCTAGCTCCGTAGGGACCCAGTACTTC
TRBD2	TRBV7-8	TRBJ2-1	-	CASSVSGATNEQFF	TGTGCCAGCAGCGTTAGCGGGGCTACAAATGAGCAGTTCTTC
TRBD1	TRBV2	TRBJ1-1	-	CASRGQTNTEAFF	TGTGCCAGCAGGGGACAGACGAACACTGAAGCTTTCTTT
-	TRBV24-1	TRBJ1-2	few	CATSDPGGGYTF	TGTGCCACCAGTGATCCGGGAGGGGGCTACACCTTC
-	TRBV5-4	TRBJ2-3	-	CASSYRGGTDTQYF	TGTGCCAGCAGCTACCGGGGTGGCACAGATACGCAGTATTTT
-	TRBV10-3	TRBJ2-7	-	CAIRPGSAYEQYF	TGTGCCATCAGGCCCGGGTCGGCCTACGAGCAGTACTTC
TRBD1	TRBV6-5	TRBJ1-6	-	CASSFPSTGGETPLHF	TGTGCCAGCAGTTTCCCTTCGACAGGGGGCGAAACACCCCTCCACTTT
-	TRBV5-1	TRBJ1-1	-	CASSLTVNTEAFF	TGCGCCAGCAGCTTGACGGTGAACACTGAAGCTTTCTTT
TRBD1	TRBV18	TRBJ2-1	few	CASSPLTGVYNEQFF	TGTGCCAGCTCACCTCTGACAGGGGTCTACAATGAGCAGTTCTTC
-	TRBV11-2	TRBJ2-5	-	CASSSGDGGPETQYF	TGTGCCAGCAGTTCAGGGGATGGGGGCCCGGAGACCCAGTACTTC
-	TRBV7-2	TRBJ1-2	-	CASSLGMGAYVHTF	TGTGCCAGCAGCTTAGGTATGGGAGCCTACGTCCACACCTTC
-	TRBV28	TRBJ2-1	-	CASSRSTSSGYNEQFF	TGTGCCAGCAGTCGATCAACTAGCTCAGGCTACAATGAGCAGTTCTTC
-	TRBV30	TRBJ1-4	-	CAGYGAPNEKLFF	TGTGCCGGGTATGGGGCCCCTAATGAAAAACTGTTTTTT
TRBD2	TRBV28	TRBJ2-1	-	CASITSDKAGGRDEQFF	TGTGCCAGCATCACTTCCGATAAAGCGGGAGGTCGCGATGAGCAGTTCTTC
TRBD1	TRBV2	TRBJ1-4	-	CASRTGYNEKLFF	TGTGCCAGTAGGACAGGCTATAATGAAAAACTGTTTTTT
-	TRBV28	TRBJ2-4	-	CASSLSRQLAKNIQYF	TGTGCCAGCAGTTTATCCCGACAGCTAGCCAAAAACATTCAGTACTTC
-	TRBV3-1/TRBV3-2	TRBJ1-6	once	CASSSWTDPSSYNSPLHF	TGTGCCAGCAGCTCCTGGACAGATCCAAGCTCCTATAATTCACCCCTCCACTTT
TRBD1	TRBV6-5	TRBJ2-2	-	CASSYSTTGPTGELFF	TGTGCCAGCAGTTACTCGACGACAGGGCCCACCGGGGAGCTGTTTTTT
-	TRBV19	TRBJ2-2	once	CASAWDFPTGELFF	TGTGCCAGCGCTTGGGACTTTCCCACCGGGGAGCTGTTTTTT
-	TRBV7-2	TRBJ2-2	-	CASSLGTLNTGELFF	TGTGCCAGCAGCTTAGGGACACTGAACACCGGGGAGCTGTTTTTT
-	TRBV5-1	TRBJ2-2	-	CASSSRQDTGELFF	TGCGCCAGCAGCTCCCGACAGGACACCGGGGAGCTGTTTTTT
TRBD2	TRBV4-2	TRBJ2-5	-	CASSHKIALAGAAGFQETQYF	TGTGCCAGCAGCCATAAGATTGCGCTAGCGGGAGCTGCGGGGTTCCAAGAGACCCAGTACTTC
-	TRBV9	TRBJ2-2	-	CASSVDGNTGELFF	TGTGCCAGCAGCGTAGACGGTAACACCGGGGAGCTGTTTTTT
TRBD1	TRBV5-8	TRBJ2-5	-	CASSSGQGARETQYF	TGTGCCAGCAGCTCGGGACAGGGGGCGCGAGAGACCCAGTACTTC
-	TRBV3-1/TRBV3-2	TRBJ1-1	-	CASSQGGRMGAFF	TGTGCCAGCAGCCAAGGGGGCCGGATGGGGGCTTTCTTT
-	TRBV29-1	TRBJ2-3	-	CSGDWPVGTDTQYF	TGCAGCGGCGACTGGCCGGTGGGCACAGATACGCAGTATTTT
TRBD1	TRBV5-1	TRBJ2-5	-	CASSFGTGGESQYF	TGCGCCAGCAGCTTTGGGACAGGGGGGGAGAGCCAGTACTTC
-	TRBV18	TRBJ2-1	-	CASSPGGAAQFF	TGTGCCAGCTCACCAGGCGGGGCCGCGCAGTTCTTC
TRBD1	TRBV5-8	TRBJ1-4	-	CASSPGDRPGEKLFF	TGTGCCAGCAGCCCGGGGGACAGGCCTGGTGAAAAACTGTTTTTT
-	TRBV7-2	TRBJ1-5	-	CASTRGDAGNQPQHF	TGTGCCAGCACCCGGGGGGATGCCGGCAATCAGCCCCAGCATTTT
TRBD1	TRBV27	TRBJ1-2	-	CASSPRTGVGYTF	TGTGCCAGCAGTCCCCGGACAGGGGTGGGCTACACCTTC
TRBD1	TRBV2	TRBJ1-5	-	CASRPGQLSNQPQHF	TGTGCCAGCAGGCCGGGACAGCTATCCAATCAGCCCCAGCATTTT
TRBD2	TRBV6-5	TRBJ2-3	-	CASRGLAADTQYF	TGTGCCAGCAGAGGACTAGCTGCAGATACGCAGTATTTT
-	TRBV5-1	TRBJ2-1	-	CASSPALGGDEQFF	TGCGCCAGCAGCCCTGCCCTGGGAGGCGATGAGCAGTTCTTC